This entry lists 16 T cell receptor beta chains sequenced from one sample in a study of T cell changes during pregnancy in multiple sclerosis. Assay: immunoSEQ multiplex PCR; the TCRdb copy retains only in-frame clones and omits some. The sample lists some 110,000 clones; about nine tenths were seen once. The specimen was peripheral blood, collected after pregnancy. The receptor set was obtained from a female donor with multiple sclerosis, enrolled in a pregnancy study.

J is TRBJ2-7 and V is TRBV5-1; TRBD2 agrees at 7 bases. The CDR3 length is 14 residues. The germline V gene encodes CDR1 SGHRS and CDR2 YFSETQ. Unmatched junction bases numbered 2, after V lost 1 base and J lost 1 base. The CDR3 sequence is CASSLTSASYEQYF. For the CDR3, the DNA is TGCGCCAGCAGCTTGACTAGCGCGTCCTACGAGCAGTACTTC.

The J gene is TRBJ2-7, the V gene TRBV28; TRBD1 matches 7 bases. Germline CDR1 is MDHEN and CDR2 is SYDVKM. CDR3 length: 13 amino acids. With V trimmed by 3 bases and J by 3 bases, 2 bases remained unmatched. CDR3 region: CASSLGQYYEQYF. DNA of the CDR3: TGTGCCAGCAGTTTGGGACAGTACTACGAGCAGTACTTC.

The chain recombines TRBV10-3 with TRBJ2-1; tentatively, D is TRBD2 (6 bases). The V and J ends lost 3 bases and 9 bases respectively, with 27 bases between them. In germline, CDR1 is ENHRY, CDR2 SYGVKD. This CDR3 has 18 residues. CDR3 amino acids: CAISDPDQLAGAGSEQFF. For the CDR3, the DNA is TGTGCCATCAGTGACCCCGACCAACTAGCTGGGGCCGGTAGTGAGCAGTTCTTC.

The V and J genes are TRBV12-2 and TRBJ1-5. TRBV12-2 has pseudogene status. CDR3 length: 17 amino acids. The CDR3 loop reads CASRLVNRRGMGQPQHF. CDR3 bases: TGTGCAAGTCGCTTAGTAAATCGGCGGGGAATGGGTCAGCCCCAGCATTTT.

CDR3 bases: TGTGCCAGTAGTCCCCGCCGACAGACCGACTATGGCTACACCTTC. This encodes CASSPRRQTDYGYTF. The genes are TRBV19 and TRBJ1-2, with a weak D call TRBD1 (5 bases). The CDR3 has 15 amino acids. Trimming stripped 5 bases from V and 3 bases from J, with 16 bases between. Germline V gives CDR1 LNHDA, CDR2 SQIVND (reference sequence).

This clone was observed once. In nucleotides, the CDR3 is TGTGCCAGCAGCGGACAGACCGGGACTAGCGTTTCGAGGGAGCAGTTCTTC. Protein sequence: CASSGQTGTSVSREQFF. This chain connects TRBV7-6 to TRBJ2-1, with 10 bases fitting TRBD2. Losses at the gene ends were 5 bases for V and 10 bases for J; bases not matched to a gene: 17. The CDR3 spans 17 residues. CDR1 SGHVS and CDR2 FNYEAQ come from the germline V gene.

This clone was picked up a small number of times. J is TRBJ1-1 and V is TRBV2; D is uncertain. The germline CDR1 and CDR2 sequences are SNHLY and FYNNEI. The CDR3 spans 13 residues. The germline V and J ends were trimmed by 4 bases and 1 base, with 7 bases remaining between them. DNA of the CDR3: TGTGCCAGCAGTGTCCAATCGAACACTGAAGCTTTCTTT. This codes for CASSVQSNTEAFF. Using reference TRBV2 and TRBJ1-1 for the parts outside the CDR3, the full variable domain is EPEVTQTPSHQVTQMGQEVILRCVPISNHLYFYWYRQILGQKVEFLVSFYNNEISEKSEIFDDQFSVERPDGSNFTLKIRSTKLEDSAMYFCASSVQSNTEAFFGQGTRLTVV.

Here the CDR3 DNA reads TGCGCCAGCAGCCCCCCCGACAGGGGGAATGGCTACACCTTC. Its protein product is CASSPPDRGNGYTF. The gene calls are TRBV5-1 and TRBJ1-2; 9 bases are shared with TRBD1. Germline V gene lookup returns CDR1 SGHRS and CDR2 YFSETQ. CDR3 length: 14 residues. V dropped 4 bases and J dropped 6; count of bases not matched to a gene: 7.

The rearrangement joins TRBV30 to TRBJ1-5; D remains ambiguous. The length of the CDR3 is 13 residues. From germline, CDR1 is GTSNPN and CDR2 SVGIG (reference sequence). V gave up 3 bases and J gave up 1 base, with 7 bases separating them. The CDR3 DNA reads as TGTGCCTGGAGCGGAGACAGCAATCAGCCCCAGCATTTT. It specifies CAWSGDSNQPQHF.

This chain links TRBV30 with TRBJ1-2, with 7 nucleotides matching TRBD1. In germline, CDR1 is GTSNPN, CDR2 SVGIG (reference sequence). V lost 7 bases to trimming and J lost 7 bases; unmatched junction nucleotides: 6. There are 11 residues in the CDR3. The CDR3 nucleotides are TGTGCCTTGGACAGGACGAGTGGCTACACCTTC. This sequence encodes CALDRTSGYTF.

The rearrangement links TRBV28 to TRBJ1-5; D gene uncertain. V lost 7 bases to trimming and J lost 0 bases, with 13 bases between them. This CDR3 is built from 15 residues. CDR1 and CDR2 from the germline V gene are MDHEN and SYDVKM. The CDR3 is CASTPSGLSNQPQHF. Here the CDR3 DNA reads TGTGCCAGCACCCCTAGCGGGCTTAGCAATCAGCCCCAGCATTTT. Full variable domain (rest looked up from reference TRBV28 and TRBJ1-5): DVKVTQSSRYLVKRTGEKVFLECVQDMDHENMFWYRQDPGLGLRLIYFSYDVKMKEKGDIPEGYSVSREKKERFSLILESASTNQTSMYLCASTPSGLSNQPQHFGDGTRLSIL.

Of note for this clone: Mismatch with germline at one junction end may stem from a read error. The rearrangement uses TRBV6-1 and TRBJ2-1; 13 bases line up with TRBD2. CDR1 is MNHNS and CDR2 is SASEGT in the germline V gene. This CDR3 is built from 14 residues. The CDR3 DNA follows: TGTGCCAGCAGTCCCCGGACTAGCGGGGGCCTCGGGATCTTC. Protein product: CASSPRTSGGLGIF.

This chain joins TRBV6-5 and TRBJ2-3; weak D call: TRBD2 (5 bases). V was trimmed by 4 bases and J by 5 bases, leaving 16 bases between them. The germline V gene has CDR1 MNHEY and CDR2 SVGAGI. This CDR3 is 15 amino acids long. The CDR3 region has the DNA TGTGCCAGCAGTTTCGGCGCTCCCGGGGTAGATACGCAGTATTTT. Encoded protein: CASSFGAPGVDTQYF.

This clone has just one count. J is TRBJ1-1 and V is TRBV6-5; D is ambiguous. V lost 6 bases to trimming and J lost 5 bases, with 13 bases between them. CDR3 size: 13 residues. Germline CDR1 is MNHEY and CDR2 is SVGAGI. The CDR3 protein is CASSLSVWTEAFF. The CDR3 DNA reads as TGTGCCAGCAGCTTGAGTGTTTGGACTGAAGCTTTCTTT.

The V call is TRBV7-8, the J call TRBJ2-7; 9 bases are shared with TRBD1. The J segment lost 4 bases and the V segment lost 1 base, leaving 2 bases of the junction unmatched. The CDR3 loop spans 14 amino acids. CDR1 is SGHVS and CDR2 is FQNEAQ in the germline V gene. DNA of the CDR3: TGTGCCAGCAGCTTAGGGACAGGGGTGTACGAGCAGTACTTC. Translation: CASSLGTGVYEQYF.

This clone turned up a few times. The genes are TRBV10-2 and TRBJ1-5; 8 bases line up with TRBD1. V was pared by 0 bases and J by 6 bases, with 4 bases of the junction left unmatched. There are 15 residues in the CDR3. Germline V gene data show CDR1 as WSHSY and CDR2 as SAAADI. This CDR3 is CASSESSGGSQPQHF. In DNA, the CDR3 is TGCGCCAGCAGTGAGTCGTCAGGGGGCTCTCAGCCCCAGCATTTT.